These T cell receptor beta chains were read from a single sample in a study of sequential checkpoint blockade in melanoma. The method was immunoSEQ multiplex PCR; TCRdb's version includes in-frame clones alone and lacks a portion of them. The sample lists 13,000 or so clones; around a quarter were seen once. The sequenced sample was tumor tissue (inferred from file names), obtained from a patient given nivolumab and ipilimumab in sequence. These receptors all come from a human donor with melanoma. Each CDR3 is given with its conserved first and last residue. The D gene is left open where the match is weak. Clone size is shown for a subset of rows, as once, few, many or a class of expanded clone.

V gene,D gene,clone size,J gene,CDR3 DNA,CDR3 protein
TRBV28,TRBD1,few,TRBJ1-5,TGTGCCAGCAGTTTACTAGGACAGGGGGAAAGCAATCAGCCCCAGCATTTT,CASSLLGQGESNQPQHF
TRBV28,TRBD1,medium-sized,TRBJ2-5,TGTGCCAGCAGTTTCGCTCTTTCAGTGACAGGGGGCGCTTTACAAGAGACCCAGTACTTC,CASSFALSVTGGALQETQYF
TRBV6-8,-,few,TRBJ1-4,TGTGCCAGCAGTGTCGAAGTCCGAACTAATGAAAAACTGTTTTTT,CASSVEVRTNEKLFF
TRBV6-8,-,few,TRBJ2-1,TGTGCCAGCACTCCCATCGAGGCTCACAATGAGCAGTTCTTC,CASTPIEAHNEQFF
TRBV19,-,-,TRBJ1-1,TGTGCCAGTAGTATGTTCGGGGGTACCACTGAAGCTTTCTTT,CASSMFGGTTEAFF
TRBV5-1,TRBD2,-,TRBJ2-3,TGCGCCAGCAGCCTCCTGGGTAGCGGGAGCGCAGATACGCAGTATTTT,CASSLLGSGSADTQYF
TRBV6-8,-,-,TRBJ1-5,TGTGCCAGCAGAAAATGGGGTTTGGGTAGTGATCAGCCCCAGCATTTT,CASRKWGLGSDQPQHF
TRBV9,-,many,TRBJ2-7,TGTGCCAGCAGCGTAGGAATGGCGGGAACCTACGAGCAGTACTTC,CASSVGMAGTYEQYF
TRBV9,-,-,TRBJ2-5,TGTGCCAGCAGCCCGGGGGGGACAGCTAAAGAGACCCAGTACTTC,CASSPGGTAKETQYF
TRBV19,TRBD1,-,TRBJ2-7,TGTGCCAGTAGTAGTTACACTCTACAGGGGCGGTACCACGAGCAGTACTTC,CASSSYTLQGRYHEQYF
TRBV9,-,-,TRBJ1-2,TGTGCCAGCAGCGTAGATATTAGCCTCTATGGCTACACCTTC,CASSVDISLYGYTF
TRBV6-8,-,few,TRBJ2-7,TGTGCCAGCAGTCCGATCCAAGCCCCCTACGAGCAGTACTTC,CASSPIQAPYEQYF
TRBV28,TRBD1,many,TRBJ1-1,TGTGCCAGCAGTTTTCAGGGGGCGCGAACTGAAGCTTTCTTT,CASSFQGARTEAFF
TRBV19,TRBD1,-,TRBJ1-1,TGTGCCAGTACTACGACAGGGGAGGGGAACACTGAAGCTTTCTTT,CASTTTGEGNTEAFF
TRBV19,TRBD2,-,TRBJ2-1,TGTGCCAGTAGTATGTCCCTAGCGGTCTACAATGAGCAGTTCTTC,CASSMSLAVYNEQFF
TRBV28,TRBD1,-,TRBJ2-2,TGTGCCAGCAGTTTATCCCGGACAGGCACCGGGGAGCTGTTTTTT,CASSLSRTGTGELFF
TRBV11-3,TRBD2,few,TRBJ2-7,TGTGCCAGCAGCTCGGGAGGGGCGGGAGCCTACGAGCAGTACTTC,CASSSGGAGAYEQYF
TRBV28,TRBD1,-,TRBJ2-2,TGTGCCAGCAGTTCCCCCCCAGGGGGTGAGGGGTTACACGGGGAGCTGTTTTTT,CASSSPPGGEGLHGELFF
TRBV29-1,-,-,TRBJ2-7,TGCAGCGTTGTCCCAGGCGCCTACGAGCAGTACTTC,CSVVPGAYEQYF
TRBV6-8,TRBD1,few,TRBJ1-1,TGTGCCAGCAGGAGGACAGGGAACACTGAAGCTTTCTTT,CASRRTGNTEAFF
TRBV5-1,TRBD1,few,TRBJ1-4,TGCGCCAGCAGCCTCACCGGGACAGCAACTAATGAAAAACTGTTTTTT,CASSLTGTATNEKLFF
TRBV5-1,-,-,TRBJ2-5,TGCGCCAGCAGCTTGGCCGGGGCCACCCCAGAGACCCAGTACTTC,CASSLAGATPETQYF
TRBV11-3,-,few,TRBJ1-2,TGTGCCAGCAGCTTAGGATGGTCAGCGAATGGCTACACCTTC,CASSLGWSANGYTF
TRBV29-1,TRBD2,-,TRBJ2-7,TGCAGCGCCATAGGAGGACTAGCGGGATTCTTCTACGAGCAGTACTTC,CSAIGGLAGFFYEQYF
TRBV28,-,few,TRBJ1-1,TGTGCCAGCAGTTTCCGACGGACATTGAACACTGAAGCTTTCTTT,CASSFRRTLNTEAFF
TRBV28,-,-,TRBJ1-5,TGTGCCAGCAGGGGGATGTCCGAAAATCAGCCCCAGCATTTT,CASRGMSENQPQHF
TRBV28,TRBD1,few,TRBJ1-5,TGTGCCAGCAGTTCCATGGACAGGGAGGTCAATCAGCCCCAGCATTTT,CASSSMDREVNQPQHF
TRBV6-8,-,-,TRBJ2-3,TGTGCCAGCAGTTCTATTCTTGCGGATACGCAGTATTTT,CASSSILADTQYF
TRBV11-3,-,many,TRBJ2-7,TGTGCCAGCAACCCCCTCGGAACTACCCCCCCCTACGAGCAGTACTTC,CASNPLGTTPPYEQYF
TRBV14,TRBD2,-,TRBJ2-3,TGTGCCAGCAGCCAAGATTTCCGGGGGGCGCAGTATTTT,CASSQDFRGAQYF
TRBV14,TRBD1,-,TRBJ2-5,TGTGCCAGCAGCCAAGGACAGGGAGTAAAGTTACAAGAGACCCAGTACTTC,CASSQGQGVKLQETQYF
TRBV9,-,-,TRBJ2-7,TGTGCCAGCAGTCCCGTAGGGACCTACGAGCAGTACTTC,CASSPVGTYEQYF
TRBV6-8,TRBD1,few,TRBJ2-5,TGTGCCAGCAGTTGGCAGGGACAGAACCAAGAGACCCAGTACTTC,CASSWQGQNQETQYF
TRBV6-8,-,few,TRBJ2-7,TGTGCCAGCAGTTACTCTTCGAACGAGCAGTACTTC,CASSYSSNEQYF
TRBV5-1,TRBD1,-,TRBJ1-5,TGCGCCAGCAGCTCCGGGACAGGGGAGGGTCAGCCCCAGCATTTT,CASSSGTGEGQPQHF
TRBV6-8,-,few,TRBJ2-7,TGTGCCAGCAGTTACGACTACCGGAGCTCCTACGAGCAGTACTTC,CASSYDYRSSYEQYF
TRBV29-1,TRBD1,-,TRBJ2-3,TGCAGCCTTAGAGGGACAGGTCAACGAGATACGCAGTATTTT,CSLRGTGQRDTQYF
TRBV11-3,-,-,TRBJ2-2,TGTGCCAGCAGCTTGGAGTTTTCCGAGTACACCGGGGAGCTGTTTTTT,CASSLEFSEYTGELFF
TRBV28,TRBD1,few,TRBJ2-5,TGTGCCAGCAGTCGGGACAGGCAAGAGACCCAGTACTTC,CASSRDRQETQYF
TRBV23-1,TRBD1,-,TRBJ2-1,TGCGCCAGCAGCTTGGAGAGACAGGGGGGAGGTGAGCAGTTCTTC,CASSLERQGGGEQFF
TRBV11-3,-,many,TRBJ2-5,TGTGCCAGCAGCTCCACGGGCGGAGTGGAGACCCAGTACTTC,CASSSTGGVETQYF
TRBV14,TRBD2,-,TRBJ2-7,TGTGCCAGCAGCCAAGAAACCCCGGGAGGGCCCCGCAACGAGCAGTACTTC,CASSQETPGGPRNEQYF
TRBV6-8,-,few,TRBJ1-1,TGTGCCAGCAGACGACAGGATTCGGTGAACACTGAAGCTTTCTTT,CASRRQDSVNTEAFF
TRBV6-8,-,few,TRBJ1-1,TGTGCCAGCAGTTACGGCGACAGTGAAGCTTTCTTT,CASSYGDSEAFF
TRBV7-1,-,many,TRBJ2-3,TGTGCCAGCAGCAAGTATCTCACAGATACGCAGTATTTT,CASSKYLTDTQYF
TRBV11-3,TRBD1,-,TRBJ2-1,TGTGCCAGCAGCGCCACAGGGGGCTCCTACAATGAGCAGTTCTTC,CASSATGGSYNEQFF
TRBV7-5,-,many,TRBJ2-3,TGTGCCAGCAGCTTAGGGGTGACTAGCGACACAGATACGCAGTATTTT,CASSLGVTSDTDTQYF
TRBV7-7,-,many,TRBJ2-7,TGTGCCAGCAGCTCCTCCCTGGCGGGAAACTACGAGCAGTACTTC,CASSSSLAGNYEQYF
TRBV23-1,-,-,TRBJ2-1,TGCGCCAGCAGCCACCGTGATGAGTACAATGAGCAGTTCTTC,CASSHRDEYNEQFF
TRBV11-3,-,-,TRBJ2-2,TGTGCCAGCAGCTTAGGACACAGGGTTTCGGACACCGGGGAGCTGTTTTTT,CASSLGHRVSDTGELFF
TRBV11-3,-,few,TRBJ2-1,TGTGCCAGCAGCTTAGAAGGGGGAGTGATTTCCTACAATGAGCAGTTCTTC,CASSLEGGVISYNEQFF
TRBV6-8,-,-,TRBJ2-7,TGTGCCAGCAGTGGCCTTAATCAGGGACACAACGAGCAGTACTTC,CASSGLNQGHNEQYF
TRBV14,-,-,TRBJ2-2,TGTGCCAGCAGCCAAGGCACCGGGGAGCTGTTTTTT,CASSQGTGELFF